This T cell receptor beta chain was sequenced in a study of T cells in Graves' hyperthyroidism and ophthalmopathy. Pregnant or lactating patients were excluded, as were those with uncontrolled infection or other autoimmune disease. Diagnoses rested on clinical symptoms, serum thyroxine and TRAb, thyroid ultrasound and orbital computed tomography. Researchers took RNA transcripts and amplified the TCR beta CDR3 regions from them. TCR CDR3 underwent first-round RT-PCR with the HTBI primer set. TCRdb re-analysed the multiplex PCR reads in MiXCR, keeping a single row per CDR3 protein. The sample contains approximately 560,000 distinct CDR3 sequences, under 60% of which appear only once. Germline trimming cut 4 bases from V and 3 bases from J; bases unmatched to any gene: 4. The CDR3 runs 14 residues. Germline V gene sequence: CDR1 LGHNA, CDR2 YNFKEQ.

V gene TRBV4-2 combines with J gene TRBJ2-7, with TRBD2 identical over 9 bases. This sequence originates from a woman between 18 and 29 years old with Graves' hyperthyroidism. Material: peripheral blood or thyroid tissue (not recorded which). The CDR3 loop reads CASSRAGGYYEQYF. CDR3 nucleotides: TGTGCCAGCAGCCGTGCGGGAGGGTACTACGAGCAGTACTTC.